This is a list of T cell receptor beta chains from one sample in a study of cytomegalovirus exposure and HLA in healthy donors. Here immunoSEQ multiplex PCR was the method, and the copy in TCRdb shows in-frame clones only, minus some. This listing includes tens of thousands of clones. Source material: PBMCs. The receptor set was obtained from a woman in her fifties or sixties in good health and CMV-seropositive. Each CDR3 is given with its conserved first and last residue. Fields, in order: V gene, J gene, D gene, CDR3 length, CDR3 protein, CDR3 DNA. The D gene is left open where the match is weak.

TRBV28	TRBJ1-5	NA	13	CASSWESNQPQHF	TGTGCCAGCAGTTGGGAGAGCAATCAGCCCCAGCATTTT
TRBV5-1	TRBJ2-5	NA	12	CASSEVQETQYF	TGCGCCAGCAGCGAGGTCCAAGAGACCCAGTACTTC
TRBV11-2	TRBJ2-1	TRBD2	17	CASSPLGLRERYNEQFF	TGTGCCAGCAGCCCCCTCGGGTTGCGGGAGAGGTACAATGAGCAGTTCTTC
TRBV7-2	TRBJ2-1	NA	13	CASSLNYYNEQFF	TGTGCCAGCAGCTTAAATTATTACAATGAGCAGTTCTTC
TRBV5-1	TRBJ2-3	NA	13	CASSTGLGDTQYF	TGCGCCAGCAGCACCGGACTCGGGGATACGCAGTATTTT
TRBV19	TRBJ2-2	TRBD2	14	CASSWGGYTGELFF	TGTGCCAGTAGTTGGGGGGGGTACACCGGGGAGCTGTTTTTT
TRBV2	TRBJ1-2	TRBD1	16	CASSDGGTVFRDGYTF	TGTGCCAGCAGTGACGGTGGGACAGTCTTTCGGGATGGCTACACCTTC
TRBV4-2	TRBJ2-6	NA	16	CASSQDRGAGANVLTF	TGTGCCAGCAGCCAAGACAGGGGAGCAGGGGCCAACGTCCTGACTTTC
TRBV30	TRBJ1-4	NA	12	CAWAGFNEKLFF	TGTGCCTGGGCGGGATTTAATGAAAAACTGTTTTTT
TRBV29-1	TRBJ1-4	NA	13	CSGLGQLNEKLFF	TGCAGCGGTTTAGGACAGCTTAATGAAAAACTGTTTTTT
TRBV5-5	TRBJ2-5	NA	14	CASSLRGMGETQYF	TGTGCCAGCAGCTTGCGGGGTATGGGGGAGACCCAGTACTTC
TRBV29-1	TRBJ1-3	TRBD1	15	CSVRTGGISGNTIYF	TGCAGCGTTAGAACAGGGGGCATCTCTGGAAACACCATATATTTT
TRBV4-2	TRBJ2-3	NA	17	CASSQDPRDSSTDTQYF	TGTGCCAGCAGCCAAGACCCCCGGGACTCTAGCACAGATACGCAGTATTTT
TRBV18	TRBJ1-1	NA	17	CASSPSWGGRIGTEAFF	TGTGCCAGCTCCCCCAGTTGGGGGGGCAGGATAGGCACTGAAGCTTTCTTT
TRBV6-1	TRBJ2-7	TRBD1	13	CASSERGQDEQYF	TGTGCCAGCAGTGAAAGGGGGCAAGACGAGCAGTACTTC
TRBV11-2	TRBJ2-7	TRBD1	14	CASSTGQGAYEQYF	TGTGCCAGCAGCACCGGACAGGGTGCCTACGAGCAGTACTTC
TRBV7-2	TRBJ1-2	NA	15	CASSLGPSISYGYTF	TGTGCCAGCAGCTTAGGGCCCAGTATTTCCTATGGCTACACCTTC
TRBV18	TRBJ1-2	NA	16	CASSPPSPSAGYGYTF	TGTGCCAGCTCACCACCGTCGCCCTCAGCGGGCTATGGCTACACCTTC
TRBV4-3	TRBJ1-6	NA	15	CASSQGRQGNSPLHF	TGCGCCAGCAGCCAAGGGCGCCAGGGAAATTCACCCCTCCACTTT
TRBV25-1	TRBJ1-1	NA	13	CASSEQGYTEAFF	TGTGCCAGCAGTGAGCAGGGGTACACTGAAGCTTTCTTT
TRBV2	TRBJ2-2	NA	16	CASVGSLGANTGELFF	TGTGCCAGCGTGGGATCCCTGGGAGCGAACACCGGGGAGCTGTTTTTT
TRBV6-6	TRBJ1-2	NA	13	CASSSWPNYGYTF	TGTGCCAGCAGTTCGTGGCCGAACTATGGCTACACCTTC
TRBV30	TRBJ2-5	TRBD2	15	CAWSVQRGLQETQYF	TGTGCCTGGAGTGTCCAGCGGGGTTTACAAGAGACCCAGTACTTC
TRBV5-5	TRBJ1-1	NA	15	CASSLRWKGDTEAFF	TGTGCCAGCAGCTTGCGGTGGAAGGGGGACACTGAAGCTTTCTTT
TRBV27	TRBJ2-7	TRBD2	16	CATKRGTSGDNYEQYF	TGTGCCACCAAAAGGGGGACTAGCGGGGACAACTACGAGCAGTACTTC
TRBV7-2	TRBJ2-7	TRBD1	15	CASSPTPRGPYEQYF	TGTGCCAGCAGCCCCACCCCCAGGGGGCCCTACGAGCAGTACTTC
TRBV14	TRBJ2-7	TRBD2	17	CASSQGGGTSSAYEQYF	TGTGCCAGCAGCCAAGGGGGAGGGACGTCGAGCGCCTACGAGCAGTACTTC
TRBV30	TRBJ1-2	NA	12	CAWSVVGGGYTF	TGTGCCTGGAGTGTTGTCGGGGGTGGCTACACCTTC
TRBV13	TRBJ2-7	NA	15	CASSPGTHSSYKQYF	TGTGCCAGCAGCCCAGGGACTCACAGCTCCTACAAGCAGTACTTC
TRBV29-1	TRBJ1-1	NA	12	CSARQPNTEAFF	TGCAGCGCGAGACAGCCGAACACTGAAGCTTTCTTT
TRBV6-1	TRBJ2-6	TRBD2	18	CASSELAGLSSGANVLTF	TGTGCCAGCAGTGAACTAGCGGGACTCAGCTCTGGGGCCAACGTCCTGACTTTC
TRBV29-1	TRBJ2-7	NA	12	CSCRGAGGEQYF	TGCAGCTGCCGAGGGGCAGGGGGGGAGCAGTACTTC
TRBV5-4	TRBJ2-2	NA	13	CASSPVGLRELFF	TGTGCCAGCAGCCCCGTGGGACTTAGGGAGCTGTTTTTT
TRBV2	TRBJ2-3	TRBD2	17	CASSSRGLAGSTDTQYF	TGTGCCAGCAGTTCGAGAGGACTAGCGGGCAGCACAGATACGCAGTATTTT
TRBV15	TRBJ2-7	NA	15	CATSRDSKSSYEQYF	TGTGCCACCAGCAGAGACTCAAAGAGCTCCTACGAGCAGTACTTC
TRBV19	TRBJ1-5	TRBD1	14	CASAGQHSNQPQHF	TGTGCCAGTGCGGGACAGCATAGCAATCAGCCCCAGCATTTT
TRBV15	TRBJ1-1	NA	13	CATSRGLNTEAFF	TGTGCCACCAGCAGAGGGCTGAACACTGAAGCTTTCTTT
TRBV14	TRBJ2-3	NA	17	CASSQGWDSMGPDTQYF	TGTGCCAGCAGCCAAGGGTGGGACTCTATGGGCCCAGATACGCAGTATTTT
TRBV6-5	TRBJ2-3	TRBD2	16	CASSYRGGRAADTQYF	TGTGCCAGCAGTTACCGAGGCGGGAGGGCGGCAGATACGCAGTATTTT
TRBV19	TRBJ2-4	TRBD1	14	CASSISGQGNIQYF	TGTGCCAGTAGTATTTCGGGACAGGGAAACATTCAGTACTTC
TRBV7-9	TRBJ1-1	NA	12	CASSKQDTEAFF	TGTGCCAGCAGCAAACAGGACACTGAAGCTTTCTTT
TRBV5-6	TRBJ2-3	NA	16	CASSSEPGSYTDTQYF	TGTGCCAGCAGCTCCGAGCCGGGGTCCTACACAGATACGCAGTATTTT
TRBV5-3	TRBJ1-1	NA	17	CARSSYRVNPQNTEAFF	TGTGCCAGAAGCAGCTACAGGGTGAACCCCCAGAACACTGAAGCTTTCTTT
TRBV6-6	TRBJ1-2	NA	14	CASSYSVGGSGYTF	TGTGCCAGCAGTTACTCCGTAGGGGGAAGTGGCTACACCTTC
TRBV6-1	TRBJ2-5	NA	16	CASSETGSRRLETQYF	TGTGCCAGCAGTGAAACGGGTAGCAGGAGGCTAGAGACCCAGTACTTC
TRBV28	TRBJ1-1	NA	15	CASSPLIQGWTEAFF	TGTGCCAGCAGTCCGCTCATCCAGGGGTGGACTGAAGCTTTCTTT
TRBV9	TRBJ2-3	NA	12	CASSAFTDTQYF	TGTGCCAGCAGCGCCTTCACAGATACGCAGTATTTT
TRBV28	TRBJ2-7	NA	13	CASSFGGSYEQYF	TGTGCCAGCAGTTTCGGGGGCTCCTACGAGCAGTACTTC
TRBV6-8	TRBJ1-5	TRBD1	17	CASSHGGQGFSNQPQHF	TGTGCCAGCAGCCACGGGGGACAGGGCTTTTCAAATCAGCCCCAGCATTTT
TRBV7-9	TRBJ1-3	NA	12	CASSLSGDTIYF	TGTGCCAGCAGCTTATCCGGGGACACCATATATTTT
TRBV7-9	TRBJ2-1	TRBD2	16	CASSLLGLAAYNEQFF	TGTGCCAGCAGCTTACTGGGACTAGCGGCCTACAATGAGCAGTTCTTC
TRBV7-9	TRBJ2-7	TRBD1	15	CASSRDRWDDYEQYF	TGTGCCAGCAGCAGGGACAGGTGGGATGACTACGAGCAGTACTTC
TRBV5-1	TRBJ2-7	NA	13	CASSSQGRDEQYF	TGCGCCAGCAGTTCGCAGGGGCGGGACGAGCAGTACTTC